This T cell receptor (beta chain) came from a study of T cell responses to AZD1222 COVID-19 vaccine. Profiling relied on immunoSEQ multiplex PCR, and the TCRdb table lists in-frame clones only, not all of them. Reported are about 140,000 clones; the ten largest clones contain 2.2%. The source material was peripheral blood. The sequence came from an adult in good health.

DNA for the CDR3: TGTGCCAGCAGCTTAGGCGGAGGGGGCTTGCATCAGCCCCAGCATTTT. Translated: CASSLGGGGLHQPQHF. The chain recombines TRBV7-9 with TRBJ1-5, with TRBD1 matching 7 bases. The CDR3 has 16 residues. With 1 base clipped from V and 5 bases from J, the junction kept 8 bases outside the gene matches. Germline V gives CDR1 SEHNR, CDR2 FQNEAQ (reference sequence).